This T cell receptor beta chain was recorded in a study of monozygotic twins with inflammatory bowel disease. This CDR3 has 14 amino acids. From germline, CDR1 is DFQATT and CDR2 SNEGSKA (reference sequence). Following a re-call of the 5' RACE reads, TCRdb has one entry per CDR3 protein and lacks DNA. The sample features approximately 100,000 distinct CDR3 sequences, with around 12% in its top ten. Input material: blood. This clonotype originated in a human donor with ulcerative colitis or Crohn's disease, or a healthy co-twin of an affected twin (not recorded which). The rearrangement links TRBV20-1 to TRBJ2-7; absent DNA, TCRdb's TRBD2 call cannot be checked. The CDR3 sequence is CSARRLARLYEQYF.